Presented here are 10 T cell receptor beta chains from one specimen sequenced in a study of T-cell reconstitution after alpha-beta-depleted transplantation in children. Unique molecular identifiers featured in how the TCRbeta library was prepared. TCRdb passed the PCR reads through MiXCR, listing each CDR3 protein once. Altogether more than 200,000 distinct CDR3 sequences are present, roughly a quarter being singletons, with the ten largest covering roughly 5%. The sequences come from PBMCs, mostly from graft donor cells, collected 360 days after TCRalphabeta/CD19-depleted stem cell transplant. These receptor sequences come from a female patient aged 2-10 years who had a stem cell transplant for congenital amegakaryocytic thrombocytopenia, so the T cells may come from the graft donor.

V usage is TRBV3-1 and J usage is TRBJ1-6; D is possibly TRBD1 (6 bases). V was trimmed by 1 base and J by 5 bases, leaving 9 bases between them. Germline CDR1 is LGHDT and CDR2 is YNNKEL (reference sequence). The CDR3 totals 15 residues. This CDR3 is CASSQAGVNNSPLHF. The CDR3 DNA reads TGTGCCAGCAGCCAAGCAGGGGTAAATAATTCACCCCTCCACTTT.

The V and J genes are TRBV24-1 and TRBJ2-5; no reliable D call. The CDR3 runs to 15 residues. Deletions cut 0 bases from V and 1 base from J, with 8 bases between. Germline-derived CDR1 and CDR2 are KGHDR and SFDVKD. CDR3 coding DNA: TGTGCCACCAGTGATTTGACAGCCCCCCAAGAGACCCAGTACTTC. Translated: CATSDLTAPQETQYF.

The V and J genes are TRBV5-1 and TRBJ2-5, with D hard to call. The germline gives CDR1 SGHRS, CDR2 YFSETQ. This CDR3 comprises 13 residues. V lost 4 bases to trimming and J lost 5 bases, with 12 bases between them. CDR3: CASSQEHGETQYF. The CDR3 DNA reads as TGCGCCAGCAGCCAGGAGCACGGGGAGACCCAGTACTTC.

In its sample, this clonotype was seen many times. The chain joins TRBV21-1 to TRBJ1-2. TRBV21-1 is described as a pseudogene. This CDR3 contains 16 residues. CDR3 amino acids: CASSKVAKLRAYGYTF. CDR3 coding DNA: TGTGCCAGCAGCAAAGTTGCGAAACTACGCGCCTATGGCTACACCTTC.

V gene TRBV3-1 combines with J gene TRBJ2-2; D ambiguous. Germline V gene data show CDR1 as LGHDT and CDR2 as YNNKEL (reference sequence). Trimming removed 2 bases at V and 3 bases at J, with 7 bases between. The CDR3 spans 14 residues. CDR3 residues: CASSQSFHTGELFF. In nucleotides, the CDR3 is TGTGCCAGCAGCCAATCCTTCCACACCGGGGAGCTGTTTTTT.

The chain uses TRBV30 and TRBJ1-1; possible D gene TRBD1, 5 bases. Trimming pared 3 bases from V and 4 bases from J, leaving 9 bases between. The CDR3 has 12 residues. CDR1 is GTSNPN, CDR2 SVGIG, per germline (reference sequence). Written as DNA, the CDR3 is TGTGCCTGGAGCAGGGTTGGCACTGAAGCTTTCTTT. Translation: CAWSRVGTEAFF.

The chain uses TRBV4-1 and TRBJ2-5, with a tentative D call TRBD1 (5 bases). CDR1 and CDR2 from the germline V gene are MGHRA and YSYEKL. This CDR3 region has 17 residues. The V end lost 1 base, the J end lost 4 bases, and 19 bases lay between the germline ends. The CDR3 spells CASSQVGRTKGGETQYF. CDR3 nucleotide sequence: TGCGCCAGCAGCCAAGTAGGGCGGACAAAAGGCGGAGAGACCCAGTACTTC.

This chain uses TRBV28 with TRBJ2-7, with unresolved D. The CDR3 has 11 residues. The V and J ends lost 4 bases and 9 bases respectively, with 10 bases between them. Germline CDR1 and CDR2: MDHEN and SYDVKM. The CDR3 loop reads CASSSPGGQYF. In DNA form, the CDR3 reads TGTGCCAGCAGTTCCCCGGGCGGGCAGTACTTC.

The rearrangement joins TRBV2 to TRBJ1-4; D call uncertain. This CDR3 comprises 13 residues. V was clipped by 7 bases and J by 3 bases, with 9 bases between them. Looked up from germline, CDR1 is SNHLY and CDR2 is FYNNEI. The CDR3 protein is CASKRAANEKLFF. CDR3 DNA: TGTGCCAGCAAAAGGGCAGCTAATGAAAAACTGTTTTTT.

This clonotype was seen many times. The gene calls are TRBV4-1 and TRBJ2-7; D remains ambiguous. The V gene's germline CDR1 is MGHRA and CDR2 YSYEKL. V was cut by 4 bases and J by 0 bases, with 10 bases left in between. This CDR3 has 14 residues. The CDR3 nucleotides read TGCGCCAGCAGCCTTTGGCCCGCCTCCTACGAGCAGTACTTC. This translates into CASSLWPASYEQYF.